Only a few counts were recorded for the clone carrying this TCR beta chain. These data come from a study of blood T cell repertoires in COVID-19. Background on the study: Acute-phase and convalescent COVID-19 samples originated in the United States, Italy and Spain. T cells, B-cell-depleted T cells, or PBMCs provided the cDNA or gDNA that served as material.

The assay was immunoSEQ multiplex PCR, and TCRdb's table has in-frame clones only and misses some. The data contain about 170,000 clones, just under 85% of them singletons. With V trimmed by 3 bases and J by 0 bases, 1 base remained unmatched. Germline V gene data show CDR1 as LNHNV and CDR2 as YYDKDF (reference sequence). This CDR3 contains 16 residues. Followed longitudinally, the Seattle patients had been enrolled during active infection. Sequenced sample: peripheral blood. V usage is TRBV15 and J usage is TRBJ2-2; TRBD1 agrees at 10 bases. This TCR was recovered from a woman older than 75 with COVID-19, enrolled during active disease. The CDR3 spells CATSRGTGANTGELFF. CDR3 DNA sequence: TGTGCCACCAGCAGGGGGACAGGGGCGAACACCGGGGAGCTGTTTTTT.